These 25 T cell receptor beta chains originate from one sample sequenced in a study of response to subunit inactivated influenza vaccine. TCRdb re-derived calls from the RT-PCR reads in MiXCR, one entry per CDR3 protein. The table has 800,000 or so distinct CDR3 sequences, about 20% seen once; the top ten hold roughly a tenth. Source: PBMCs from blood, taken around 5 days after vaccination. Receptor source: a man in his forties or fifties who received an inactivated influenza vaccine.

This clonotype was observed a few times. V and J are TRBV10-3 and TRBJ2-7; no definite D call. Trimming stripped 1 base from V and 5 bases from J, with 9 bases between. The germline gives CDR1 ENHRY, CDR2 SYGVKD. The CDR3 length is 13 residues. The DNA for the CDR3 is TGTGCCATCAGTGAGTTCCGAGAGGACGAGCAGTACTTC. Its protein is CAISEFREDEQYF.

This clonotype was observed a handful of times. The V and J genes are TRBV20-1 and TRBJ2-3; no clear D. Germline lookup yields CDR1 DFQATT and CDR2 SNEGSKA (reference sequence). CDR3 length: 15 amino acids. With 0 bases removed from V and 1 base from J, the gap between germline ends came to 11 bases. The chain's CDR3 is CSARDLASGTDTQYF. The CDR3 DNA follows: TGCAGTGCTAGAGATTTGGCTAGTGGCACAGATACGCAGTATTTT.

This sequence joins TRBV11-2 and TRBJ2-2; D tentatively fits TRBD1 or TRBD2 (7 bases each). The CDR3 extends over 14 amino acids. Germline CDR1 is SGHAT and CDR2 is FQNNGV. Trimming stripped 4 bases from V and 13 bases from J, with 19 bases between. The CDR3 DNA follows: TGTGCCAGCAGCTCCCCCAGGGGGGGAGGTCTGCTGTTTTTT. Protein sequence: CASSSPRGGGLLFF.

The chain links TRBV7-2 to TRBJ1-2; the D is unclear. Germline V gene data show CDR1 as SGHTA and CDR2 as FQGNSA. Trimming cost V 4 bases and J 4 bases, with 13 bases left between them. The CDR3 is 14 residues long. As DNA, the CDR3 is TGTGCCAGCAGCTCGACCCTTTTCTTCTATGGCTACACCTTC. Protein sequence: CASSSTLFFYGYTF.

This rearrangement joins TRBV12-3 or TRBV12-4 to TRBJ1-2, with D tentatively TRBD1 (5 bases). CDR3 length equals 15 residues. Trimming took 7 bases from V and 4 from J, leaving 19 bases between them. The CDR3 DNA follows: TGTGCCAGCACCCAGGTCGGGGCTGCGGGCTATGGCTACACCTTC. This translates into CASTQVGAAGYGYTF.

This clonotype was recorded once. J is TRBJ2-3 and V is TRBV11-2; 7 bases are a match to TRBD1. This CDR3 region has 18 residues. The V and J ends lost 3 bases and 0 bases, in that order; junction bases with no gene match: 12. Germline assignment: CDR1 SGHAT and CDR2 FQNNGV. The CDR3 protein is CASSFVPRGRESTDTQYF. The CDR3 DNA follows: TGTGCCAGCAGCTTTGTACCCAGGGGGAGAGAGAGCACAGATACGCAGTATTTT.

The rearrangement joins TRBV4-3 to TRBJ2-5; a possible D gene is TRBD2 (6 bases). Trimming removed 2 bases from V and 5 bases from J, with 15 bases in between. Germline V lookup: CDR1 LGHNA, CDR2 YSLEER. The CDR3 is made up of 15 amino acids. The CDR3 DNA sequence: TGCGCCAGCAGCCAAAACGGGAGAGAGGTCGAGACCCAGTACTTC. As protein: CASSQNGREVETQYF.

This clonotype has a count of ten or more. The chain employs TRBV11-2 and TRBJ2-1; D not resolved. CDR1 is SGHAT and CDR2 is FQNNGV in the germline V gene. The CDR3 runs 12 residues. V was cut by 6 bases and J by 3 bases, with 6 bases left in between. Written as DNA, the CDR3 is TGTGCCAGCAGGGCTGACTACAATGAGCAGTTCTTC. Translation gives CASRADYNEQFF.

The chain recombines TRBV12-3 or TRBV12-4 with TRBJ2-5; TRBD1 might be the D (5 bases). The CDR3 spans 16 residues. Trimming took off 6 bases at V and 0 bases at J, with 17 bases between the two ends. The CDR3: CASSSGSLLNQETQYF. The CDR3 region has the DNA TGTGCCAGCAGCTCAGGGTCCCTACTAAACCAAGAGACCCAGTACTTC.

The chain recombines TRBV28 with TRBJ2-1, with TRBD2 matching 11 bases. The ends lost 4 bases at V and 5 bases at J; junction bases unmatched: 7. The germline CDR1 and CDR2 sequences are MDHEN and SYDVKM. The CDR3 totals 16 residues. The chain's CDR3 is CASSWEPGLADNEQFF. The CDR3 DNA reads TGTGCCAGCAGTTGGGAACCGGGACTAGCGGACAATGAGCAGTTCTTC.

V gene TRBV5-1 combines with J gene TRBJ2-1, with TRBD1 identical over 8 bases. V gave up 7 bases and J gave up 1 base; unmatched junction bases: 4. CDR3 length: 14 amino acids. In germline, CDR1 is SGHRS, CDR2 YFSETQ. CDR3 amino acids: CASPRQGSYNEQFF. In DNA, the CDR3 is TGCGCCAGCCCCCGACAGGGGTCCTACAATGAGCAGTTCTTC. The full variable domain, in which reference TRBV5-1 and TRBJ2-1 provide the parts outside the CDR3, is KAGVTQTPRYLIKTRGQQVTLSCSPISGHRSVSWYQQTPGQGLQFLFEYFSETQRNKGNFPGRFSGRQFSNSRSEMNVSTLELGDSALYLCASPRQGSYNEQFFGPGTRLTVL.

This clonotype came up once. The V gene is TRBV6-2 or TRBV6-3, the J gene TRBJ2-2; 7 positions agree with TRBD1. With 6 bases clipped from V and 3 bases from J, the junction kept 7 bases outside the gene matches. Germline V gene sequence: CDR1 MNHEY, CDR2 SVGEGT. This CDR3 spans 15 amino acids. CDR3 sequence reads: CASRGQRRDTGELFF. The CDR3, as DNA: TGTGCCAGCAGGGGACAGCGACGAGACACCGGGGAGCTGTTTTTT.

This chain joins TRBV3-1 and TRBJ2-5; D call uncertain. This CDR3 region has 13 residues. Germline lookup yields CDR1 LGHDT and CDR2 YNNKEL (reference sequence). The V end was cut by 3 bases, the J end by 7 bases, with 12 bases between. The CDR3 here is CASSQGTLGTQYF. The CDR3 DNA follows: TGTGCCAGCAGCCAGGGCACGCTCGGGACCCAGTACTTC.

This clonotype was picked up a small number of times. This chain connects TRBV7-6 to TRBJ1-1; no clear D gene. This CDR3 is built from 15 residues. Trimming removed 2 bases from V and 1 base from J, with 11 bases in between. The germline gives CDR1 SGHVS, CDR2 FNYEAQ. CDR3 protein: CASSLRIAENTEAFF. DNA of the CDR3: TGTGCCAGCAGCTTAAGAATAGCGGAGAACACTGAAGCTTTCTTT. The full variable domain, rest sourced from reference TRBV7-6 and TRBJ1-1, is GAGVSQSPRYKVTKRGQDVALRCDPISGHVSLYWYRQALGQGPEFLTYFNYEAQQDKSGLPNDRFSAERPEGSISTLTIQRTEQRDSAMYRCASSLRIAENTEAFFGQGTRLTVV.

V is TRBV7-8 and J is TRBJ2-3, with 12 bases lining up with TRBD2. Losses at the gene ends were 2 bases for V and 5 bases for J; bases not matched to a gene: 11. The CDR3 covers 18 residues. Germline values: CDR1 SGHVS, CDR2 FQNEAQ. Written as DNA, the CDR3 is TGTGCCAGCAGCTTAAGGCTAGCGGGGGGGCAAGTTGAAGATACGCAGTATTTT. Amino acids: CASSLRLAGGQVEDTQYF.

V usage is TRBV6-5 and J usage is TRBJ2-7; 7 nucleotides agree with TRBD1. V dropped 3 bases and J dropped 2; count of bases not matched to a gene: 7. The CDR3 is 15 residues long. CDR1 and CDR2 from the germline V gene are MNHEY and SVGAGI. In nucleotides, the CDR3 is TGTGCCAGCAGTTATCAACGACAGGGTACCTACGAGCAGTACTTC. It yields the protein CASSYQRQGTYEQYF.

The chain combines TRBV4-3 with TRBJ2-7, with TRBD2 as a possible D gene (6 bases). The CDR3 totals 17 residues. Germline CDR1 reads LGHNA; CDR2 reads YSLEER. Trimming took 0 bases from V and 2 from J, leaving 17 bases between them. The CDR3 DNA reads as TGCGCCAGCAGCCAAGAGATCCCCGGGAGTGGGGCCTACGAGCAGTACTTC. It translates to CASSQEIPGSGAYEQYF.

The J gene is TRBJ2-1, the V gene TRBV29-1, with 10 bases aligning to TRBD2. The germline V gene has CDR1 SQVTM and CDR2 ANQGSEA. The CDR3 is 13 residues long. V lost 5 bases to trimming and J lost 10 bases; unmatched junction nucleotides: 8. CDR3 in DNA: TGCAGCGTTCGGCTAGCGGGGGATGTGGAGCAGTTCTTC. Translating gives CSVRLAGDVEQFF.

The chain combines TRBV12-3 or TRBV12-4 with TRBJ1-5; D is unclear. V lost 2 bases and J 0 bases, leaving 8 bases between the germline ends. The CDR3 spans 15 residues. The CDR3 nucleotides are TGTGCCAGCAGTTTATACTACGGTAGCAATCAGCCCCAGCATTTT. It yields the protein CASSLYYGSNQPQHF.

CDR3 nucleotide sequence: TGTGCCAGCTTCGGTGGAATGAACACTGAAGCTTTCTTT. It codes for CASFGGMNTEAFF. The genes are TRBV7-9 and TRBJ1-1; no firm D call. Germline V CDR1 and CDR2: SEHNR, FQNEAQ (reference sequence). Trimming cost V 8 bases and J 0 bases, with 10 bases left between them. This CDR3 region has 13 residues. Variable domain in full (rest from reference TRBV7-9 and TRBJ1-1): DTGVSQNPRHKITKRGQNVTFRCDPISEHNRLYWYRQTLGQGPEFLTYFQNEAQLEKSRLLSDRFSAERPKGSFSTLEIQRTEQGDSAMYLCASFGGMNTEAFFGQGTRLTVV.

This rearrangement joins TRBV29-1 to TRBJ2-7; TRBD2 aligns across 8 bases. The CDR3 is 14 amino acids. The germline CDR1 and CDR2 sequences are SQVTM and ANQGSEA. Germline trimming cut 7 bases from V and 5 bases from J; bases unmatched to any gene: 13. DNA for the CDR3: TGCAGCGCCGGGCAAGGCGGGAGGATGGACGAGCAGTACTTC. Residues: CSAGQGGRMDEQYF.

The V and J genes are TRBV2 and TRBJ2-3; D gene unclear. The CDR3 extends over 16 amino acids. The germline CDR1 and CDR2 sequences are SNHLY and FYNNEI. Trimming shortened V by 3 bases and J by 4 bases, and 17 bases separated the two germline ends. The CDR3 spells CASSDGPGREADTQYF. The CDR3 coding sequence is TGTGCCAGCAGTGATGGGCCCGGGCGCGAGGCAGATACGCAGTATTTT.

This rearrangement joins TRBV4-1 to TRBJ1-1; 7 nucleotides match TRBD1. This CDR3 has 17 residues. The V segment lost 3 bases and the J segment 0 bases; nucleotides outside the gene matches: 10. CDR1 and CDR2 from the germline V gene are MGHRA and YSYEKL. The DNA of the CDR3 is TGCGCCAGCAGCCAGACCCTACAGGGGAAGTTGAACACTGAAGCTTTCTTT. Protein: CASSQTLQGKLNTEAFF.

V is TRBV5-1 and J is TRBJ2-3, with TRBD1 matching over 9 bases. The junction had 12 bases not matched to a gene; V was cut back by 6 bases and J by 4 bases. Germline CDR1 SGHRS, CDR2 YFSETQ. The length of the CDR3 is 16 residues. The CDR3 here is CASNLDRGGGPDTQYF. Written as DNA, the CDR3 is TGCGCCAGCAACCTGGACAGGGGAGGAGGGCCAGATACGCAGTATTTT.

V is TRBV5-1 and J is TRBJ1-1; D uncertain. CDR3 length: 12 amino acids. The ends were cut back, 7 bases at V and 5 bases at J, with 12 bases in the middle. Germline lookup yields CDR1 SGHRS and CDR2 YFSETQ. CDR3 coding DNA: TGCGCCAGCGGCCTCACGTTTACTGAAGCTTTCTTT. It encodes CASGLTFTEAFF.